This T cell receptor beta chain was documented in a study of early T cells in non-severe SARS-CoV-2 infection. Study in general: Chains were unpaired, as sequencing was done on bulk RNA from unsorted whole blood. Study-wide results and caveats: Matching with VDJdb favored anti-spike CD8 responses (missing private and CD4 specificities).

The TCR library protocol was used to attach unique molecular identifiers. These identifiers were attached to individual cDNA molecules. MiXCR, applied by TCRdb to the 5' RACE reads, yields one record per CDR3 protein. The sample lists 90,000 to 120,000 distinct CDR3 sequences; 9.5% to 13% were seen once. V lost 2 bases and J lost 5, with 18 bases in between. Germline V CDR1 and CDR2: LGHDT, YNNKEL (reference sequence). This CDR3 has 16 amino acids. This clonotype was found a few times. What it binds is unknown. This receptor was identified in an adult who was a healthcare worker with PCR-confirmed SARS-CoV-2 infection or an uninfected control (not recorded which). The sample taken for sequencing was whole blood. V gene TRBV3-1 combines with J gene TRBJ2-5, with D tentatively TRBD1 or TRBD2 (5 bases each). The CDR3 is CASSQTGPPRAETQYF. The CDR3 DNA sequence: TGTGCCAGCAGCCAAACGGGGCCGCCGAGGGCGGAGACCCAGTACTTC.